This is a list of T cell receptor beta chains from one sample in a study of CD4+ T cells in melanoma. This table comes from immunoSEQ multiplex PCR, and its TCRdb copy is limited to in-frame clones, with some not included. The profile covers 20,000 to 25,000 clones, with about four fifths appearing a single time and roughly 4% taken by the ten largest. The material sequenced was cells from a culture (not recorded whether cultured in vitro). All receptors come from a human donor with melanoma. Each CDR3 is given with its conserved first and last residue. A D gene is named only where the DNA matches it firmly. Some rows mark clone size as missing; the rest say once, few, many or name a class of expanded clone.

TGTGCCTGGAGCGGGCAGGGAGGCGAAAAACTGTTTTTT	CAWSGQGGEKLFF	once	TRBV30	TRBJ1-4	NA
TGTGCCAGCAGCTTCCCCCTACGGGGAAGTTGGGATATGAACACTGAAGCTTTCTTT	CASSFPLRGSWDMNTEAFF	NA	TRBV7-9	TRBJ1-1	NA
TGTGCCAGCAACGGCGGGGTCAATCAGCCCCAGCATTTT	CASNGGVNQPQHF	NA	TRBV6-1	TRBJ1-5	NA
TGCGCCAGCAGCTTATCAATAAACTATGGCTACACCTTC	CASSLSINYGYTF	NA	TRBV5-1	TRBJ1-2	NA
TGTGCCAGCTCACCCAAACCGAACACCGGGGAGCTGTTTTTT	CASSPKPNTGELFF	NA	TRBV18	TRBJ2-2	NA
TGTGCCAGCAGCTTAAACAGGGGGAGGACCGGGGAGCTGTTTTTT	CASSLNRGRTGELFF	NA	TRBV7-8	TRBJ2-2	TRBD1
TGTGCCAGCAGCCAGACAGGGGGGAACTCCTACGAGCAGTACTTC	CASSQTGGNSYEQYF	NA	TRBV2	TRBJ2-7	TRBD1
TGTGCCTGGAGCCGTAATAGCGGGGACCCCTTGTACTTC	CAWSRNSGDPLYF	NA	TRBV30	TRBJ2-5	TRBD2
TGCGCCAGCAGCTTGGCTTTGCGAGAGACCCAGTACTTC	CASSLALRETQYF	NA	TRBV5-1	TRBJ2-5	NA
TGTGCCAGCAGTTACGGACAGATCAATCAGCCCCAGCATTTT	CASSYGQINQPQHF	NA	TRBV6-5	TRBJ1-5	NA
TGTGCCTGGACTGGAAGGGCTGTGGGCTCTGAAGCTTTCTTT	CAWTGRAVGSEAFF	NA	TRBV30	TRBJ1-1	NA
TGTGCCAGCACCCAACGCGGAGGCGGGGGGGTCCAGGGCGGGGAGCTGTTTTTT	CASTQRGGGGVQGGELFF	NA	TRBV11-2	TRBJ2-2	TRBD2
TGTGCTAGTGGTTTCTTCGCGGGACAGGGCGCTTACGAGCAGTACTTC	CASGFFAGQGAYEQYF	NA	TRBV12-5	TRBJ2-7	TRBD1
TGTGCCAGCAGCTTTGGGGGCCAAGGCGAGCAGTACTTC	CASSFGGQGEQYF	NA	TRBV7-9	TRBJ2-7	NA
TGTGCCTGGAGTGCGGGGAGGCAAGAGACCCAGTACTTC	CAWSAGRQETQYF	once	TRBV30	TRBJ2-5	NA
TGTGCCAGCAGTGTTCAACAGGGGGCAGGAGTTGGCTACACCTTC	CASSVQQGAGVGYTF	NA	TRBV2	TRBJ1-2	TRBD1